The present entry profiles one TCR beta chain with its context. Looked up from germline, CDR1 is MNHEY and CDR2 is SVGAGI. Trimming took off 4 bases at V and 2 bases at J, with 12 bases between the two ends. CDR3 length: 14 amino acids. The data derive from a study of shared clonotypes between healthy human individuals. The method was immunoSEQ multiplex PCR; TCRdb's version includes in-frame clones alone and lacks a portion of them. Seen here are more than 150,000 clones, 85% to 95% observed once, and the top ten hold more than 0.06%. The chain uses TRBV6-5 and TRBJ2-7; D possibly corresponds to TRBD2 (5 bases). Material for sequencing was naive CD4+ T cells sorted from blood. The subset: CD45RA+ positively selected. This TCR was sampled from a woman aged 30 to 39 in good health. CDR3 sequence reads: CASSWGEGAYEQYF. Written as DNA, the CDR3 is TGTGCCAGCAGTTGGGGAGAGGGAGCCTACGAGCAGTACTTC.